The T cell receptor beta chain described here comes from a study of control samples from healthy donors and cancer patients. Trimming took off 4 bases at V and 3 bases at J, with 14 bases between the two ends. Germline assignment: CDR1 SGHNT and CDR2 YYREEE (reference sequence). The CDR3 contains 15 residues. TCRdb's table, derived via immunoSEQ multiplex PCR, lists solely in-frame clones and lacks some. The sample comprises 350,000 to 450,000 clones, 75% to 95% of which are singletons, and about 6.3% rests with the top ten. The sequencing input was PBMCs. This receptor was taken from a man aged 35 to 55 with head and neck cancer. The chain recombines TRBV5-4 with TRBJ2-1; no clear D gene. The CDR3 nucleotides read TGTGCCAGCAGCCTCCTGTCCACACGCTACAATGAGCAGTTCTTC. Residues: CASSLLSTRYNEQFF.